The T cell receptor beta chain described here comes from a study of shared clonotypes between healthy human individuals. The repertoire was sequenced with immunoSEQ multiplex PCR; TCRdb's copy has only in-frame clones and lacks some. The data hold about 980,000 clones, with less than 85% observed a single time. Germline loops: CDR1 MNHNS, CDR2 SASEGT. V was pared by 6 bases and J by 0 bases, with 12 bases between. The CDR3 is 15 amino acids. This receptor was taken from a young man in good health. The chain combines TRBV6-1 with TRBJ2-4; the D is unclear. Specimen: memory CD4+ T cells sorted from blood. Subset of the sample: CD45RA-negative fraction. CDR3 protein: CASRDGQIAKNIQYF. The CDR3 nucleotides read TGTGCCAGCAGGGACGGTCAGATAGCCAAAAACATTCAGTACTTC.